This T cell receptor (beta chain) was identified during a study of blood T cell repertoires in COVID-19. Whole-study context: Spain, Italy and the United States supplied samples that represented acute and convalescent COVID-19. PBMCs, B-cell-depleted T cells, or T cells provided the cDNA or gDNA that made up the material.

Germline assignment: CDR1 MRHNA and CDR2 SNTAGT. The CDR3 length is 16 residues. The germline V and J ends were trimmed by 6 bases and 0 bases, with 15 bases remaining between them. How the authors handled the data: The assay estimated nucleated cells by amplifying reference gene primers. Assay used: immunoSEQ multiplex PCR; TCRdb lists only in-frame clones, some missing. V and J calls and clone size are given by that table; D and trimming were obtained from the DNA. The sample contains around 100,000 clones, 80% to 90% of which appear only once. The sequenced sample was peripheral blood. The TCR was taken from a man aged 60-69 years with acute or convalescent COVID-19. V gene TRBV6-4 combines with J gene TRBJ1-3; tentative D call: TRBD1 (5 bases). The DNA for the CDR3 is TGTGCCAGCAGGTCCCCAGGGTTGGGCTCTGGAAACACCATATATTTT. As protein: CASRSPGLGSGNTIYF.